This T cell receptor beta chain was obtained from a study of CD8 T cells in ankylosing spondylitis. Study-level findings and limits: Reactive arthritis synovial fluid and blood were previously reported to contain some motif variants.

Between the trimmed V and J ends, which lost 0 bases and 5 bases, there was a span of 8 bases. CDR3 length equals 14 residues. Germline CDR1 is SGHRS and CDR2 is YFSETQ. Preparation of TCR beta libraries was done by quantitative 5'-RACE with molecular barcodes. A single record per CDR3 protein comes from TCRdb applying MiXCR to the 5' RACE reads. The sample lists about 240,000 distinct CDR3 sequences; 8.2% were seen once. This clonotype was observed many times. The antigen remains undetermined. The chain combines TRBV5-1 with TRBJ1-4, with no clear D. The source of this sequence is a female donor with ankylosing spondylitis or in good health (not recorded which). What was sequenced was blood, either unsorted or a sorted T cell fraction (not recorded which). The CDR3 sequence is CASSLVGLNEKLFF. Written as DNA, the CDR3 is TGCGCCAGCAGCTTGGTAGGTCTGAATGAAAAACTGTTTTTT.